These 2 T cell receptor beta chains originate from one sample sequenced in a study of blood T cell repertoires in COVID-19. TCRdb's table, derived via immunoSEQ multiplex PCR, lists solely in-frame clones and lacks some. Of around 180,000 clones listed, roughly 70% are singletons. The sequenced sample consisted of peripheral blood. These receptors were taken from a woman older than 75 with acute or convalescent COVID-19.

In this sample, this clone turned up a few times. The chain couples TRBV4-2 to TRBJ1-2, with 8 bases aligning to TRBD1. There are 15 residues in the CDR3. Trimming removed 10 bases from V and 2 bases from J; junction bases left unmatched: 12. The germline gives CDR1 LGHNA, CDR2 YNFKEQ. For the CDR3, the DNA is TGTGCCACCCGGGCCGGGCAGGGGGCGAACTATGGCTACACCTTC. Amino acids: CATRAGQGANYGYTF.

This sequence joins TRBV14 and TRBJ2-5, with TRBD2 matching over 12 bases. CDR3 length equals 18 residues. Germline V gene sequence: CDR1 SGHDN, CDR2 FVKESK. V shed 4 bases and J 4 bases; nucleotides not matched to a gene: 13. The CDR3 DNA reads TGTGCCAGCAGCCTCGGGATGACTAGCGGGAGACAGCGAGAGACCCAGTACTTC. This gives the protein CASSLGMTSGRQRETQYF. The full variable domain, in which reference TRBV14 and TRBJ2-5 provide the parts outside the CDR3, is EAGVTQFPSHSVIEKGQTVTLRCDPISGHDNLYWYRRVMGKEIKFLLHFVKESKQDESGMPNNRFLAERTGGTYSTLKVQPAELEDSGVYFCASSLGMTSGRQRETQYFGPGTRLLVL.